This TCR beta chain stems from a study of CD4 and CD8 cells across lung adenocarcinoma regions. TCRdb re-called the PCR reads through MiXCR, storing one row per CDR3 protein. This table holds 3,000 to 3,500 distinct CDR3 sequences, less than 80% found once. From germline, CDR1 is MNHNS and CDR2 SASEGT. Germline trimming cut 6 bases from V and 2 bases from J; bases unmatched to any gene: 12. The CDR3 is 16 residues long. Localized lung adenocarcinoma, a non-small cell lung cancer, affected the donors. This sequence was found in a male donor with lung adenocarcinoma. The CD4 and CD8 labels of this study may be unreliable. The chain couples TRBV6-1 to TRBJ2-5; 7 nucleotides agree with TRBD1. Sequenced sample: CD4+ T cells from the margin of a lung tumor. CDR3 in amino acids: CASSKGAGGKQETQYF. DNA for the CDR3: TGTGCCAGCAGCAAGGGGGCAGGGGGAAAACAAGAGACCCAGTACTTC.